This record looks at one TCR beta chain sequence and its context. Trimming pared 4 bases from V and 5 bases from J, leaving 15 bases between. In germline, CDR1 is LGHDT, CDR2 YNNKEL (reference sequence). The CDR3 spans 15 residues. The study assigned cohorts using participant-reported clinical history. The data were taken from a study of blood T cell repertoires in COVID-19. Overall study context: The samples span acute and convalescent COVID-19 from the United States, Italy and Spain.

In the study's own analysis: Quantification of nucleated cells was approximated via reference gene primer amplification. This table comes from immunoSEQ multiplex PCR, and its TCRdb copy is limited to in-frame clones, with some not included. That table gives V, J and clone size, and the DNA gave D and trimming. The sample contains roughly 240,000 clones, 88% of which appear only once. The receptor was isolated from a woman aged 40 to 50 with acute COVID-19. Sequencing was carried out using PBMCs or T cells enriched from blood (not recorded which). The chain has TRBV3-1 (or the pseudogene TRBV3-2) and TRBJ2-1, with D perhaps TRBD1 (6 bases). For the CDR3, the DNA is TGTGCCAGCAGCCCTTGGGGGCTGGATAACAATGAGCAGTTCTTC. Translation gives CASSPWGLDNNEQFF.